Listed here are 20 T cell receptor beta chains from one sample, sequenced in a study of T cell responses to AZD1222 COVID-19 vaccine. Using immunoSEQ multiplex PCR, the repertoire was profiled, and TCRdb retains in-frame clones only, with some absent. The profile shows 140,000 to 150,000 clones, roughly 87% of them singletons. The material was peripheral blood, obtained 28 days after the second AZD1222 dose. The receptors here all came from an adult who received the AZD1222 COVID-19 vaccine.

About this clone itself: An end of the junction differs from the germline gene, which may be a read error. The chain uses TRBV7-9 and TRBJ1-1; D is unresolved. The CDR3 length is 13 residues. Germline V gene lookup returns CDR1 SEHNR and CDR2 FQNEAQ (reference sequence). In DNA, the CDR3 is TGTGCCAGCAGTTTAGGGAAGAACACTGAAGCTTTCTTT. It codes for CASSLGKNTEAFF.

This clone appeared a few times. V gene TRBV14 combines with J gene TRBJ1-1; D might be TRBD1 (5 bases). Per the germline V gene, CDR1 is SGHDN and CDR2 is FVKESK. The germline V and J ends were trimmed by 0 bases and 11 bases, with 13 bases remaining between them. The CDR3 contains 13 residues. CDR3 loop: CASSQDFLPGAFF. Written as DNA, the CDR3 is TGTGCCAGCAGCCAAGATTTCTTACCAGGGGCTTTCTTT.

The chain recombines TRBV3-1 (or the pseudogene TRBV3-2) with TRBJ2-1; 14 bases align to TRBD2. CDR1 is LGHDT and CDR2 is YNNKEL in the germline V gene (reference sequence). The junction had 4 bases not matched to a gene; V was cut back by 4 bases and J by 5 bases. The CDR3 consists of 16 residues. Here the CDR3 reads CASSPRLAGGHNEQFF. The CDR3 DNA follows: TGTGCCAGCAGCCCCCGACTAGCGGGAGGGCACAATGAGCAGTTCTTC.

The V call is TRBV27, the J call TRBJ1-1, with D maybe TRBD1 (6 bases). The V end lost 8 bases, the J end lost 3 bases, and 13 bases lay between the germline ends. The germline V gene encodes CDR1 MNHEY and CDR2 SMNVEV (reference sequence). The CDR3 sequence is 13 residues long. Here the CDR3 reads CASASNRDTEAFF. CDR3 DNA: TGTGCCAGCGCGTCGAACAGGGACACTGAAGCTTTCTTT.

This chain's CDR3 is CASSLGFVRGAETQYF. CDR3 nucleotides: TGTGCCAGCAGCTTAGGTTTCGTCCGAGGGGCAGAGACCCAGTACTTC. The chain links TRBV11-3 to TRBJ2-5; D may correspond to TRBD1 or TRBD2 (5 bases each). This CDR3 has 16 amino acids. The V and J ends lost 1 base and 4 bases respectively, with 16 bases between them. From germline, CDR1 is SGHNT and CDR2 YENEEA.

The chain has TRBV28 and TRBJ2-2; D possibly corresponds to TRBD1 (5 bases). Looked up from germline, CDR1 is MDHEN and CDR2 is SYDVKM. The CDR3 loop spans 15 amino acids. V lost 2 bases to trimming and J lost 4 bases, with 11 bases between them. The CDR3 nucleotides are TGTGCCAGCAGTTTAGCCAGGGCTTTCACCGGGGAGCTGTTTTTT. Protein product: CASSLARAFTGELFF.

The CDR3 coding sequence is TGTGCCAGCAGTGCAGGCAGGGGTCGTGGCTACACCTTC. It yields the protein CASSAGRGRGYTF. The chain carries TRBV2 and TRBJ1-2, with a tentative D call TRBD1 (6 bases). Trimming took 4 bases from V and 7 from J, leaving 13 bases between them. The CDR3 has 13 amino acids. Germline CDR1 is SNHLY and CDR2 is FYNNEI.

This chain joins TRBV12-3 or TRBV12-4 and TRBJ1-2, with TRBD1 as a possible D gene (5 bases). There are 12 residues in the CDR3. V lost 3 bases, J lost 12 bases, and 14 bases lay in between. The CDR3 bases are TGTGCCAGCAGTTTTTCGAGACAAGGGGACACCTTC. It translates to CASSFSRQGDTF.

J is TRBJ2-7 and V is TRBV4-1, with a tentative D call TRBD2 (6 bases). CDR3 length: 16 amino acids. From germline, CDR1 is MGHRA and CDR2 YSYEKL. V gave up 0 bases and J gave up 0 bases, with 12 bases separating them. The CDR3 DNA is TGCGCCAGCAGCCAAGAAAGGCGGGGAAGCTCCTACGAGCAGTACTTC. Translation: CASSQERRGSSYEQYF.

This sequence joins TRBV7-2 and TRBJ1-1, with no clear D. In germline, CDR1 is SGHTA, CDR2 FQGNSA. The V gene lost 6 bases and the J gene lost 4 bases, with 12 bases spanning the gap. The CDR3 sequence is 13 residues long. Here the CDR3 DNA reads TGTGCCAGCAGACCGAGGGAGCCCACTGAAGCTTTCTTT. Its protein is CASRPREPTEAFF.

This clone was seen only a few times. The chain employs TRBV6-5 and TRBJ1-2; no clear D. The CDR3 length is 14 residues. V was pared by 8 bases and J by 4 bases, with 17 bases between. Germline V gene sequence: CDR1 MNHEY, CDR2 SVGAGI. The CDR3 DNA follows: TGTGCCAGCTCCCGGGCCCTAATGGGCTATGGCTACACCTTC. Its protein is CASSRALMGYGYTF.

J is TRBJ2-7 and V is TRBV7-9; 12 bases are shared with TRBD1. This CDR3 spans 14 amino acids. Germline trimming cut 5 bases from V and 9 bases from J; bases unmatched to any gene: 8. Germline V gene sequence: CDR1 SEHNR, CDR2 FQNEAQ (reference sequence). The chain's CDR3 is CASSPRDRGPWQYF. Here the CDR3 DNA reads TGTGCCAGCAGCCCCCGGGACAGGGGGCCATGGCAGTACTTC.

This chain uses TRBV27 with TRBJ2-7; D possibly corresponds to TRBD2 (7 bases). Germline V gene sequence: CDR1 MNHEY, CDR2 SMNVEV (reference sequence). The CDR3 consists of 14 residues. Trimming took 5 bases from V and 2 from J, leaving 13 bases between them. CDR3 DNA sequence: TGTGCCAGCAGTAAGCGGGACAACCCCTACGAGCAGTACTTC. As protein: CASSKRDNPYEQYF.

The chain uses TRBV7-2 and TRBJ1-5, with D perhaps TRBD1 (6 bases). This CDR3 has 13 amino acids. V was clipped by 5 bases and J by 6 bases, with 11 bases between them. Germline-derived CDR1 and CDR2 are SGHTA and FQGNSA. CDR3 bases: TGTGCCAGCAGCATACAGGGAGGTCAGCCCCAGCATTTT. The encoded protein is CASSIQGGQPQHF. The complete variable domain, with remaining parts taken from reference TRBV7-2 and TRBJ1-5, reads GAGVSQSPSNKVTEKGKDVELRCDPISGHTALYWYRQSLGQGLEFLIYFQGNSAPDKSGLPSDRFSAERTGGSVSTLTIQRTQQEDSAVYLCASSIQGGQPQHFGDGTRLSIL.

The rearrangement links TRBV28 to TRBJ1-1; D remains unclear. The germline V and J ends were trimmed by 3 bases and 8 bases, with 16 bases remaining between them. The CDR3 sequence is 14 residues long. Germline lookup yields CDR1 MDHEN and CDR2 SYDVKM. The CDR3, as DNA: TGTGCCAGCAGTTTTCCAGCTCCCACTACAGAAGCTTTCTTT. The encoded protein is CASSFPAPTTEAFF.

The rearrangement uses TRBV29-1 and TRBJ1-1; possible D gene TRBD1, 5 bases. Germline assignment: CDR1 SQVTM and CDR2 ANQGSEA. Trimming removed 3 bases at V and 6 bases at J, with 17 bases between. CDR3 length equals 14 residues. This CDR3 reads CSVESQGGVSEAFF. The CDR3 region has the DNA TGCAGCGTTGAGTCCCAGGGCGGGGTATCTGAAGCTTTCTTT.

This chain connects TRBV5-8 to TRBJ1-5; 9 bases line up with TRBD1. Trimming took 2 bases from V and 1 from J; bases not matched to a gene: 7. The CDR3 is 17 residues long. Germline V gives CDR1 SGHTS, CDR2 YDEGEE. The CDR3 loop is CASSFWTGDMSNQPQHF. Written as DNA, the CDR3 is TGTGCCAGCAGCTTTTGGACAGGGGACATGAGCAATCAGCCCCAGCATTTT.

The chain is built from TRBV4-1 and TRBJ2-1, with 12 nucleotides matching TRBD2. The CDR3 has 17 amino acids. Trimming cost V 0 bases and J 10 bases; bases outside gene matches: 10. The germline V gene encodes CDR1 MGHRA and CDR2 YSYEKL. This chain's CDR3 is CASSQDQTSGRMGEQFF. In nucleotides, the CDR3 is TGCGCCAGCAGCCAAGATCAGACTAGCGGGAGAATGGGGGAGCAGTTCTTC.

V and J are TRBV28 and TRBJ1-5; weak D call: TRBD1 (6 bases). This CDR3 spans 16 amino acids. V shed 5 bases and J shed 6 bases, with 20 bases lying between them. The germline gives CDR1 MDHEN, CDR2 SYDVKM. The CDR3 nucleotides read TGTGCCAGCAGTCTAGGGGGATCAGGGGAGGGTCAGCCCCAGCATTTT. Its protein product is CASSLGGSGEGQPQHF.

The chain recombines TRBV6-2 or TRBV6-3 with TRBJ2-7; D ambiguous. This CDR3 comprises 16 residues. Between the trimmed V and J ends, which lost 0 bases and 0 bases, there was a span of 12 bases. Germline V gene lookup returns CDR1 MNHEY and CDR2 SVGEGT. CDR3 sequence: CASSYSRQRNSYEQYF. The CDR3 DNA sequence: TGTGCCAGCAGTTACTCGAGGCAGCGCAACTCCTACGAGCAGTACTTC.